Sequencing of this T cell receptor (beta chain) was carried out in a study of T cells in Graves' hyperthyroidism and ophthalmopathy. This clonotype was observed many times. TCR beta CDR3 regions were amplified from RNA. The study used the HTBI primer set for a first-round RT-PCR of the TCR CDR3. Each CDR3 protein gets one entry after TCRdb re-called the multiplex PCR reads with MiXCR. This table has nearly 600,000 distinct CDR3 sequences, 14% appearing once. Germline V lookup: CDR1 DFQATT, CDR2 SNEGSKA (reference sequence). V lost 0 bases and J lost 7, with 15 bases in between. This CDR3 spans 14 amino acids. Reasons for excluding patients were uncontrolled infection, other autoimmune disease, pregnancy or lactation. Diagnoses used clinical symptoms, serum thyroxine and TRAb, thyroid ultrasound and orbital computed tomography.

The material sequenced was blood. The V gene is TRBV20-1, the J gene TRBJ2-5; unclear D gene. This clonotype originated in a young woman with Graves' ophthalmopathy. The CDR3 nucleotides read TGCAGTGCTAGAGATCAATCCCCCACGGGGACCCAGTACTTC. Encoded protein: CSARDQSPTGTQYF.